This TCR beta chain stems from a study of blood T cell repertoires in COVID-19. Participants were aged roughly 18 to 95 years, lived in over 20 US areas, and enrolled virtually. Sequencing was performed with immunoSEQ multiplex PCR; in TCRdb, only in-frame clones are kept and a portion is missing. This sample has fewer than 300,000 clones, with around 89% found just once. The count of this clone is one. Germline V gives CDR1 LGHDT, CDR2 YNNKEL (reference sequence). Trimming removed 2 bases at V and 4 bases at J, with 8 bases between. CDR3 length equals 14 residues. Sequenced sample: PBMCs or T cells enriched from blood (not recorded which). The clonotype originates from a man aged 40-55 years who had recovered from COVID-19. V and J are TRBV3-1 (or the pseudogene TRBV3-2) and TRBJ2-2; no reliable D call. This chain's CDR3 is CASSQNTGTGELFF. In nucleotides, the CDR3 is TGTGCCAGCAGCCAAAACACGGGCACCGGGGAGCTGTTTTTT.